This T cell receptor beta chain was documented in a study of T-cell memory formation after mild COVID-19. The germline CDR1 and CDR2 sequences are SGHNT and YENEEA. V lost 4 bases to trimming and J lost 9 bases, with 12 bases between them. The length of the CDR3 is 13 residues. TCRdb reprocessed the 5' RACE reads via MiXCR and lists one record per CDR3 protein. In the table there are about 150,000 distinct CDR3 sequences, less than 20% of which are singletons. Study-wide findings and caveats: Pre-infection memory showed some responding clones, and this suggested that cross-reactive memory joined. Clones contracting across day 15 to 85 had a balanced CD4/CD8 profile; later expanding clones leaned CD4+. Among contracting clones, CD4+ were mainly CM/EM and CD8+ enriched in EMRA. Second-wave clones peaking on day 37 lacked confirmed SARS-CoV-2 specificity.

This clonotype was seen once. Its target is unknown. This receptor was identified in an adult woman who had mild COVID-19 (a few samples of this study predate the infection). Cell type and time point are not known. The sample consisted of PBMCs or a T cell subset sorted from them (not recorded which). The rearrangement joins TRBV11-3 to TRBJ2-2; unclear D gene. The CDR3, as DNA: TGTGCCAGCAGCTCGAGTTATGGGTGGGAGCTGTTTTTT. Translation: CASSSSYGWELFF.